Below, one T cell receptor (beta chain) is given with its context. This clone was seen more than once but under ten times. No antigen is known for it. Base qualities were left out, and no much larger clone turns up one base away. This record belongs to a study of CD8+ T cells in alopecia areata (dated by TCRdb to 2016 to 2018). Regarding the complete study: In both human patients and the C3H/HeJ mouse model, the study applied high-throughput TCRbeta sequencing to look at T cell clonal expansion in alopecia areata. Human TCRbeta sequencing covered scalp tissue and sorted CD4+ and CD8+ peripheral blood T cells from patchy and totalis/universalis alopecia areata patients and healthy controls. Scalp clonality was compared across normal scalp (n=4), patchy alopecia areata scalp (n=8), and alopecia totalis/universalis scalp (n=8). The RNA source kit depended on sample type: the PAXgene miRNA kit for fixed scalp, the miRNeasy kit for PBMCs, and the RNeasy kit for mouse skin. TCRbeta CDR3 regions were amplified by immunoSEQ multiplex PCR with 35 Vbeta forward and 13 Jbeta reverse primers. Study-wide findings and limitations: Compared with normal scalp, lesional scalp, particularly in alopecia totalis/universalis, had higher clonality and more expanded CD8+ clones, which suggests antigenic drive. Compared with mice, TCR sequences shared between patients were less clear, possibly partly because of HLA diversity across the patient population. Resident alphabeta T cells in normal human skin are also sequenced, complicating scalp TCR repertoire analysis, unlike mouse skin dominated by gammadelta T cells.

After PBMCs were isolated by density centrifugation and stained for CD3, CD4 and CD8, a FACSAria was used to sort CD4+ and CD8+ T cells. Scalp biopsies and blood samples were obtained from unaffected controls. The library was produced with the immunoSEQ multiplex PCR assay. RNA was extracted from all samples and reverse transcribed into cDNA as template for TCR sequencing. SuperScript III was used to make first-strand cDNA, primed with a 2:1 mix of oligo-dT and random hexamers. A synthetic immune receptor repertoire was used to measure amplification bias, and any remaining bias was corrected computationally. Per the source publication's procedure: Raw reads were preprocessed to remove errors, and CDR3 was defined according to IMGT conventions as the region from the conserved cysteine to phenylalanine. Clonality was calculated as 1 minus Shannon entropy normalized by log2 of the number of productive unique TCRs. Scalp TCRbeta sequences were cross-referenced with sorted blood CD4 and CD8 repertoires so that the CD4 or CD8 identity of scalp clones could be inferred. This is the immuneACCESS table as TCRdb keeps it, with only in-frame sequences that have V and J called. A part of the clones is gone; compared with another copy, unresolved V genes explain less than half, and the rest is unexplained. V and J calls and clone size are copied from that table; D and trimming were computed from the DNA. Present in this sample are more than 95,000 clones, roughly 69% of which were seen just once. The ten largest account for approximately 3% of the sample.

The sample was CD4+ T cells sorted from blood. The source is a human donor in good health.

The CDR3 in this case is CASSPRREEQYF. The sequenced DNA: TGTGCCAGCTCACCCAGAAGGGAGGAGCAGTACTTC. Here the chain combines TRBV18 and TRBJ2-7, and TRBD2 may be the D gene, going by 5 matching bases. CDR1 and CDR2, looked up from the germline V gene, are KGHSH and LQKENI. Relative to germline, V is 3 bases shorter and J is 7 bases shorter, with 10 bases between their ends. Counted from cysteine to phenylalanine, this CDR3 has 12 amino acids. Only the CDR3 DNA is retained, 36 bases long and in frame from the first base.